These T cell receptor beta chains were read from a single sample in a study of spatial heterogeneity in lung cancer. TCRdb redid the calling of the 5' RACE reads with MiXCR, one entry per CDR3 protein. The sample shows several hundred distinct CDR3 sequences, approximately 40% of them seen only once. The material was lung tumor tissue, obtained at surgery. The receptor set was obtained from a female donor with early-stage non-small cell lung cancer. CDR3s include the opening cysteine and the closing phenylalanine or tryptophan. D genes are given only for firm matches. The listing skips clone size in some rows; elsewhere it reads once, few, many or a size class.

clone_size	d_call	v_call	j_call	cdr3_aa	cdr3_nt
few	TRBD2	TRBV14	TRBJ2-1	CASSQVGGGAVEQFF	TGTGCCAGCAGCCAAGTAGGCGGGGGGGCTGTTGAGCAGTTCTTC
few	.	TRBV13	TRBJ1-5	CASSLWGNQPQHF	TGTGCCAGCAGCTTATGGGGCAATCAGCCCCAGCATTTT
few	.	TRBV7-8	TRBJ1-2	CASKNPGDSNYGYTF	TGTGCCAGCAAAAACCCAGGGGATTCTAACTATGGCTACACCTTC
.	TRBD1	TRBV28	TRBJ1-6	CASSILTGEDSPLHF	TGTGCCAGCAGCATACTGACAGGGGAGGATTCACCCCTCCACTTT
.	.	TRBV3-1	TRBJ2-1	CASSHPPMRAEYNEQFF	TGTGCCAGCAGCCACCCTCCGATGAGGGCCGAGTACAATGAGCAGTTCTTC
few	.	TRBV18	TRBJ2-1	CASSPAGMGSGEQFF	TGTGCCAGCTCACCTGCAGGGATGGGGTCGGGTGAGCAGTTCTTC
.	TRBD1	TRBV7-2	TRBJ2-2	CASSPGQTNTGELFF	TGTGCCAGCAGCCCGGGACAGACGAACACCGGGGAGCTGTTTTTT
few	.	TRBV7-8	TRBJ2-1	CASSQGTYNEQFF	TGTGCCAGCAGCCAAGGGACCTACAATGAGCAGTTCTTC
large	.	TRBV2	TRBJ1-6	CASSDGTDMSPLHF	TGTGCCAGCAGTGACGGGACCGACATGTCACCCCTCCACTTT
large	.	TRBV7-8	TRBJ2-3	CASSLEWVDTQYF	TGTGCCAGCAGCTTAGAGTGGGTAGATACGCAGTATTTT
.	TRBD2	TRBV5-4	TRBJ2-1	CASRPTSESYNEQFF	TGTGCCAGCAGACCAACTAGCGAGAGCTACAATGAGCAGTTCTTC
.	.	TRBV6-1	TRBJ2-5	CASSEQDWLAPPAETQYF	TGTGCCAGCAGTGAACAGGATTGGCTAGCACCTCCGGCTGAGACCCAGTACTTC
large	.	TRBV30	TRBJ1-1	CAWSGGNTEAFF	TGTGCCTGGAGTGGGGGAAACACTGAAGCTTTCTTT
.	TRBD1	TRBV12-3/TRBV12-4	TRBJ2-4	CASRKGTGGLAKNIQYF	TGTGCCAGCAGAAAGGGGACAGGGGGCCTAGCCAAAAACATTCAGTACTTC
hyperexpanded	.	TRBV12-3/TRBV12-4	TRBJ1-5	CASSPLTVQPQHF	TGTGCCAGCAGTCCCCTAACGGTTCAGCCCCAGCATTTT
.	.	TRBV6-2/TRBV6-3	TRBJ1-1	CASSYNGGGTEAFF	TGTGCCAGCAGTTATAACGGCGGGGGCACTGAAGCTTTCTTT
.	.	TRBV6-2/TRBV6-3	TRBJ2-2	CASTYTNTGELFF	TGTGCCAGCACTTACACCAACACCGGGGAGCTGTTTTTT
once	TRBD1	TRBV19	TRBJ1-4	CASSIMDRINEKLFF	TGTGCCAGTAGTATCATGGACAGGATTAATGAAAAACTGTTTTTT
large	.	TRBV5-4	TRBJ1-1	CASSFGPNTEAFF	TGTGCCAGCAGCTTCGGACCGAACACTGAAGCTTTCTTT
large	.	TRBV6-1	TRBJ2-2	CASSEVRSNGELFF	TGTGCCAGCAGTGAAGTACGTTCCAACGGGGAGCTGTTTTTT
few	.	TRBV6-5	TRBJ1-3	CASSYEHSGNTIYF	TGTGCCAGCAGTTACGAGCACTCTGGAAACACCATATATTTT
few	.	TRBV20-1	TRBJ2-7	CSARIVGVRYEQYF	TGCAGTGCTAGAATTGTGGGAGTCCGTTACGAGCAGTACTTC
.	.	TRBV7-9	TRBJ2-3	CASGPGSTDTQYF	TGTGCCAGCGGCCCCGGCAGCACAGATACGCAGTATTTT
medium-sized	TRBD1	TRBV5-1	TRBJ2-3	CASSSQGAVDTQYF	TGCGCCAGCAGCTCACAGGGGGCGGTAGATACGCAGTATTTT
large	.	TRBV29-1	TRBJ1-1	CSVRQELTEAFF	TGCAGCGTGAGACAGGAGCTCACTGAAGCTTTCTTT
medium-sized	TRBD2	TRBV11-2	TRBJ2-3	CASSPTRTRNTDTQYF	TGTGCCAGCAGCCCTACCCGGACTAGAAACACAGATACGCAGTATTTT
.	.	TRBV20-1	TRBJ2-5	CSVPPGFNQETQYF	TGCAGTGTTCCCCCCGGGTTTAACCAAGAGACCCAGTACTTC
.	.	TRBV6-5	TRBJ2-2	CASSYQQLTGELFF	TGTGCCAGCAGTTACCAACAGCTCACCGGGGAGCTGTTTTTT
medium-sized	TRBD2	TRBV6-5	TRBJ2-7	CASSYSRLTSWSSEQYF	TGTGCCAGCAGTTACTCGAGGCTGACTAGCTGGTCTTCCGAGCAGTACTTC
medium-sized	TRBD1	TRBV11-2	TRBJ2-7	CASSLDRGQPHFYEQYF	TGTGCCAGCAGCTTAGATCGGGGACAGCCTCACTTCTACGAGCAGTACTTC
.	.	TRBV20-1	TRBJ2-7	CSARKTSYEQYF	TGCAGTGCTAGAAAGACTAGCTACGAGCAGTACTTC
medium-sized	TRBD1	TRBV7-6	TRBJ2-2	CASSRTGGFVTGELFF	TGTGCCAGCAGCAGAACAGGGGGCTTCGTCACCGGGGAGCTGTTTTTT
.	TRBD2	TRBV7-6	TRBJ2-2	CASSYSGGYTGELFF	TGTGCCAGCAGCTACAGCGGGGGATACACCGGGGAGCTGTTTTTT
few	.	TRBV4-1	TRBJ1-2	CASSASAGQYGYTF	TGCGCCAGCAGCGCCTCCGCAGGGCAGTATGGCTACACCTTC
large	.	TRBV7-2	TRBJ2-7	CASSFGTGSYEQYF	TGTGCCAGCAGCTTCGGGACTGGATCCTACGAGCAGTACTTC
large	.	TRBV6-2/TRBV6-3	TRBJ2-5	CASSYGETQYF	TGTGCCAGCAGTTACGGAGAGACCCAGTACTTC
.	TRBD1	TRBV7-8	TRBJ2-3	CASSLRDRSTDTQYF	TGTGCCAGCAGCTTAAGGGACAGATCCACAGATACGCAGTATTTT
.	.	TRBV11-2	TRBJ2-2	CASRNTGGWTGELFF	TGTGCCAGCAGAAACACGGGGGGCTGGACCGGGGAGCTGTTTTTT
large	.	TRBV13	TRBJ1-1	CASSQPGKSTEAFF	TGTGCCAGCAGCCAGCCGGGGAAGTCGACTGAAGCTTTCTTT
large	TRBD2	TRBV29-1	TRBJ2-2	CSWRGTTGELFF	TGCAGTTGGCGGGGGACCACCGGGGAGCTGTTTTTT
few	TRBD1	TRBV12-5	TRBJ1-1	CASGSKQGGSTEAFF	TGTGCTAGTGGTTCCAAACAGGGGGGAAGCACTGAAGCTTTCTTT
.	.	TRBV4-3	TRBJ2-5	CASSQEWIGGSQETQYF	TGCGCCAGCAGCCAAGAGTGGATAGGCGGCTCCCAAGAGACCCAGTACTTC
once	.	TRBV12-3/TRBV12-4	TRBJ2-3	CASSFTVDTQYF	TGTGCCAGCAGTTTTACCGTAGATACGCAGTATTTT
large	.	TRBV4-3	TRBJ1-6	CASSQESPLEGSPLHF	TGCGCCAGCAGTCAGGAATCACCGCTCGAGGGTTCACCCCTCCACTTT
.	.	TRBV4-2	TRBJ2-2	CASSYVAGELFF	TGTGCCAGCAGCTATGTTGCAGGGGAGCTGTTTTTT
.	.	TRBV6-5	TRBJ2-3	CASSYSGGVYTDTQYF	TGTGCCAGCAGTTACTCCGGCGGGGTCTACACAGATACGCAGTATTTT
few	TRBD1	TRBV29-1	TRBJ2-5	CSVDGQGWETQYF	TGCAGCGTTGATGGACAGGGGTGGGAGACCCAGTACTTC
large	.	TRBV23-1	TRBJ2-5	CASSLRQGGETQYF	TGCGCCAGCAGTCTGAGACAGGGAGGAGAGACCCAGTACTTC
large	.	TRBV20-1	TRBJ2-1	CSAPFGPLQFF	TGCAGTGCCCCTTTTGGGCCTCTGCAGTTCTTC
.	.	TRBV24-1	TRBJ2-1	CATSPQSRAGRDEQFF	TGTGCCACCAGCCCACAGTCTAGGGCCGGTAGGGATGAGCAGTTCTTC